This T cell receptor (beta chain) was recorded in a study of blood T cell repertoires in COVID-19. V gave up 7 bases and J gave up 6 bases; unmatched junction bases: 6. Germline V gene sequence: CDR1 SGHRS, CDR2 YFSETQ. The CDR3 has 14 residues. TCRdb's table, derived via immunoSEQ multiplex PCR, lists solely in-frame clones and lacks some. The sample has around 380,000 clones, about four fifths seen once. The V call is TRBV5-1, the J call TRBJ1-4; TRBD1 matches at 10 bases. The source of this sequence is a human donor with acute or convalescent COVID-19. The donor label of this sample is uncertain. Sequencing used peripheral blood. CDR3 in DNA: TGCGCCAGCGGGGTGACAGGGGGCGATGAAAAACTGTTTTTT. Translated: CASGVTGGDEKLFF.